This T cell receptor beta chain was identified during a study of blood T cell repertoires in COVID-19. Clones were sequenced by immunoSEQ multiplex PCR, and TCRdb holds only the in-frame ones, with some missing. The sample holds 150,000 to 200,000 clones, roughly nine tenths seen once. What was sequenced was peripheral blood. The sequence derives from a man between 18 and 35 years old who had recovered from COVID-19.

CDR3 protein: CASSRITGRGTGELFF. The CDR3 nucleotides are TGTGCCAGCAGCCGAATAACGGGGAGGGGAACCGGGGAGCTGTTTTTT. The chain couples TRBV7-9 to TRBJ2-2; 7 nucleotides agree with TRBD2. CDR1 SEHNR and CDR2 FQNEAQ come from the germline V gene (reference sequence). The CDR3 contains 16 residues. Losses at the gene ends were 5 bases for V and 5 bases for J; bases not matched to a gene: 11.